This is a list of T cell receptor beta chains from one sample in a study of beta chain features in type 1 diabetes. Clones were read by immunoSEQ multiplex PCR, and TCRdb kept only the in-frame ones, dropping some. The sample lists 240,000 or so clones, under 70% seen once, with around 0.05% in the top ten. Sequencing used naive CD4+ T cells from blood. These receptors were taken from a man aged 30 to 39 in good health. Both conserved end residues are part of each CDR3. A D gene is named only where the DNA matches it firmly. Where a row states a size, it is once, few, many or the class of an expanded clone; other rows omit it.

j_call | d_call | clone_size | v_call | cdr3_aa | cdr3_nt
TRBJ2-7 | NA | NA | TRBV30 | CAWSTHGAYEQYF | TGTGCCTGGAGCACCCACGGAGCCTACGAGCAGTACTTC
TRBJ2-3 | TRBD1 | NA | TRBV18 | CASSPNLRTGGRTDTQYF | TGTGCCAGCTCACCGAATCTCAGGACAGGGGGACGCACAGATACGCAGTATTTT
TRBJ2-2 | NA | NA | TRBV29-1 | CSVLRGVHTGELFF | TGCAGCGTTTTGAGGGGGGTTCACACCGGGGAGCTGTTTTTT
TRBJ2-1 | TRBD2 | few | TRBV2 | CASSGLAGLEQFF | TGTGCCAGCAGTGGACTAGCGGGACTCGAGCAGTTCTTC
TRBJ2-2 | NA | once | TRBV13 | CASSHLNRANTGELFF | TGTGCCAGCAGCCACCTAAACAGAGCGAACACCGGGGAGCTGTTTTTT
TRBJ2-3 | TRBD1 | once | TRBV7-2 | CASRGQLNGDTQYF | TGTGCCAGCCGGGGACAGCTTAACGGAGATACGCAGTATTTT
TRBJ2-3 | NA | NA | TRBV25-1 | CASSAGTGAVADTQYF | TGTGCCAGCAGTGCCGGGACGGGGGCGGTCGCAGATACGCAGTATTTT
TRBJ2-1 | NA | NA | TRBV4-3 | CASSPQRFSYNEQFF | TGCGCCAGCAGCCCTCAGCGGTTCTCCTACAATGAGCAGTTCTTC
TRBJ2-3 | NA | once | TRBV7-9 | CASSLDAAGADTQYF | TGTGCCAGCAGCTTAGACGCGGCCGGCGCAGATACGCAGTATTTT
TRBJ2-5 | NA | NA | TRBV7-8 | CASSQLGPRETQYF | TGTGCCAGCAGCCAGCTGGGACCGAGGGAGACCCAGTACTTC
TRBJ2-2 | NA | NA | TRBV30 | CAWSQNTGELFF | TGTGCCTGGAGTCAAAACACCGGGGAGCTGTTTTTT
TRBJ2-1 | NA | few | TRBV2 | CASSETSGHEQFF | TGTGCCAGCAGTGAAACCTCGGGCCATGAGCAGTTCTTC
TRBJ2-7 | TRBD1 | NA | TRBV10-3 | CAITGTGSSEQYF | TGTGCCATCACCGGGACAGGGAGTAGTGAGCAGTACTTC
TRBJ2-7 | TRBD2 | NA | TRBV27 | CASSRTSDSYEQYF | TGTGCCAGCTCGAGGACTAGCGACTCCTACGAGCAGTACTTC
TRBJ2-5 | NA | few | TRBV30 | CAWKAGAHQETQYF | TGTGCCTGGAAGGCGGGGGCACATCAAGAGACCCAGTACTTC
TRBJ1-2 | NA | NA | TRBV10-3 | CAISDQTRGGYTF | TGTGCCATCAGTGACCAGACCCGAGGGGGCTACACCTTC
TRBJ1-1 | NA | NA | TRBV7-2 | CASARVNTEAFF | TGTGCCAGCGCAAGGGTGAACACTGAAGCTTTCTTT
TRBJ2-5 | TRBD2 | NA | TRBV9 | CASSPTSGQETQYF | TGTGCCAGCAGCCCTACTAGCGGGCAAGAGACCCAGTACTTC
TRBJ2-7 | NA | NA | TRBV10-3 | CAIAGDAGYEQYF | TGTGCCATCGCTGGGGACGCGGGGTACGAGCAGTACTTC
TRBJ2-3 | NA | NA | TRBV4-3 | CASSRTPLKDTQYF | TGCGCCAGCAGCCGGACACCATTGAAGGATACGCAGTATTTT
TRBJ2-1 | TRBD2 | few | TRBV9 | CASSVEGLASEQFF | TGTGCCAGCAGCGTAGAGGGACTAGCGTCTGAGCAGTTCTTC
TRBJ1-4 | TRBD1 | NA | TRBV7-9 | CASSRDRVNEKLFF | TGTGCCAGCAGCCGGGACAGGGTTAATGAAAAACTGTTTTTT
TRBJ2-7 | NA | NA | TRBV30 | CAGRLGHFYEQYF | TGTGCCGGGAGATTGGGACATTTCTACGAGCAGTACTTC